The sequence of this TCR beta chain was determined in a study of PD-1 blockade in classical Hodgkin lymphoma. About the research overall: Nivolumab dosing for patients was 3 mg/kg, administered intravenously every 2 weeks.

Germline V CDR1 and CDR2: SGHTS, YDEGEE. J gave up 5 bases and V 8 bases, and 6 bases lay outside the gene matches. This CDR3 contains 13 residues. In the case of this clone: Its cognate antigen is unknown.

Using immunoSEQ multiplex PCR, the repertoire was profiled, and TCRdb retains in-frame clones only, with some absent. Of about 24,000 clones in the sample, about 80% were seen once. Study findings and constraints: Diminished baseline TCR diversity has been reported in newly diagnosed patients relative to healthy donors. Individuals who commenced nivolumab within less than 1 year of ASCT were excluded.

Described time point: cycle 4 day 1 (C4D1), after 5 to 7 weeks of nivolumab. All the patients suffered relapse after autologous stem cell transplantation, and brentuximab vedotin exposure differed. The best responses consisted of complete response, partial response or progressive disease. The input for sequencing was peripheral blood mononuclear cells (PBMCs), taken before the fourth cycle of nivolumab. The chain joins TRBV5-8 to TRBJ1-5; 8 nucleotides line up with TRBD1. The clonotype originates from a human donor with classical Hodgkin lymphoma. The CDR3 coding sequence is TGTGCCAGTGACGGACAGGGCTATCAGCCCCAGCATTTT. This gives the protein CASDGQGYQPQHF.